The 20 T cell receptor beta chains below come from one sample, sequenced in a study of siplizumab effects on memory and regulatory T cells. Measured with immunoSEQ multiplex PCR; TCRdb has only the in-frame clones, and not every one. The sample includes 80,000 to 130,000 clones, around 94% of them seen just once. The material sequenced was Tregs sorted from blood. These receptors originate from a human donor in good health.

CDR3 protein: CSARRDYLYNEQFF. CDR3 nucleotides: TGCAGCGCGAGGAGGGACTACCTCTACAATGAGCAGTTCTTC. The chain has TRBV29-1 and TRBJ2-1, with 7 positions matching TRBD2. Germline V gene lookup returns CDR1 SQVTM and CDR2 ANQGSEA. The junction had 9 bases not matched to a gene; V was cut back by 7 bases and J by 3 bases. The CDR3 runs to 14 residues.

The V call is TRBV21-1, the J call TRBJ2-4; TRBD1, the table's D call, lacks a check against the DNA. TRBV21-1 is a pseudogene locus. CDR3 length: 13 residues. The DNA for the CDR3 is TGTGCCACCACACCCCTAGCCAAAAACATTCAGTACTTC. Translating gives CATTPLAKNIQYF.

The chain couples TRBV6-4 to TRBJ1-1, with 7 positions matching TRBD1. Germline V CDR1 and CDR2: MRHNA, SNTAGT. The CDR3 totals 15 residues. Trimming cost V 3 bases and J 3 bases; bases outside gene matches: 7. DNA of the CDR3: TGTGCCAGCAGTGAGCGGACAGGCTCGCACACTGAAGCTTTCTTT. Its protein is CASSERTGSHTEAFF.

The V gene is TRBV18, the J gene TRBJ1-3; D is undetermined. Germline CDR1 is KGHSH and CDR2 is LQKENI. This CDR3 comprises 14 residues. The V end was cut by 4 bases, the J end by 0 bases, with 7 bases between. The CDR3 sequence: CASSLSDSGNTIYF. The DNA for the CDR3 is TGTGCCAGCTCACTTTCGGACTCTGGAAACACCATATATTTT.

The J gene is TRBJ2-3, the V gene TRBV4-1; D tentatively reads TRBD1 or TRBD2 (5 bases each). V was cut by 4 bases and J by 4 bases, with 15 bases left in between. Per the germline V gene, CDR1 is MGHRA and CDR2 is YSYEKL. The CDR3 has 15 residues. The CDR3 region has the DNA TGCGCCAGCAGCCCTTCCGGAATGGGGGCAGATACGCAGTATTTT. This codes for CASSPSGMGADTQYF.

The chain combines TRBV7-8 with TRBJ2-3, with D uncertain. Looked up from germline, CDR1 is SGHVS and CDR2 is FQNEAQ. V was trimmed by 2 bases and J by 2 bases, leaving 14 bases between them. This CDR3 contains 16 residues. CDR3 loop: CASSLFGLASTDTQYF. The CDR3 DNA is TGTGCCAGCAGCTTATTCGGTTTGGCTTCCACAGATACGCAGTATTTT.

The chain has TRBV11-2 and TRBJ2-1; D uncertain. V shed 1 base and J shed 0 bases, with 10 bases lying between them. The germline CDR1 and CDR2 sequences are SGHAT and FQNNGV. The length of the CDR3 is 16 residues. CDR3 in DNA: TGTGCCAGCAGCTTAGGGTATTGGAGCTCCTACAATGAGCAGTTCTTC. Translating it yields CASSLGYWSSYNEQFF.

The chain is built from TRBV7-9 and TRBJ2-7; TRBD2 might be the D (6 bases). Trimming stripped 4 bases from V and 2 bases from J, with 15 bases between. Germline V lookup: CDR1 SEHNR, CDR2 FQNEAQ (reference sequence). CDR3 length: 15 amino acids. CDR3 protein: CASSSNPGLPYEQYF. CDR3 sequence (DNA): TGTGCCAGCAGCTCAAACCCGGGACTCCCCTACGAGCAGTACTTC.

The chain joins TRBV29-1 to TRBJ2-3; D is unresolved. Per the germline V gene, CDR1 is SQVTM and CDR2 is ANQGSEA. The CDR3 runs 13 residues. The V end was cut by 5 bases, the J end by 2 bases, with 11 bases between. The CDR3 DNA is TGCAGCGTTCTAGTAACTTCCACAGATACGCAGTATTTT. Translation gives CSVLVTSTDTQYF.

The chain is built from TRBV28 and TRBJ1-1; a possible D gene is TRBD1 (5 bases). The CDR3 contains 12 residues. Germline V gene sequence: CDR1 MDHEN, CDR2 SYDVKM. Trimming removed 9 bases at V and 1 base at J, with 9 bases between. CDR3 loop: CASGDRNTEAFF. CDR3 nucleotide sequence: TGTGCCAGTGGAGACAGGAACACTGAAGCTTTCTTT.

The chain is built from TRBV7-8 and TRBJ2-1; TRBD2 is a possible D gene (6 bases). Between the trimmed V and J ends, which lost 5 bases and 9 bases, there was a span of 11 bases. CDR1 is SGHVS, CDR2 FQNEAQ, per germline. CDR3 length equals 12 residues. In DNA, the CDR3 is TGTGCCAGCAGCGCCACTAGCACTGAGCAGTTCTTC. It specifies CASSATSTEQFF.

The genes are TRBV11-3 and TRBJ2-1; no clear D. Trimming left V 0 bases short and J 9 bases short, with 9 bases between. In germline, CDR1 is SGHNT, CDR2 YENEEA. The CDR3 has 13 amino acids. CDR3 nucleotide sequence: TGTGCCAGCAGCTTAGACCCTTTAGCTGAGCAGTTCTTC. Its translation is CASSLDPLAEQFF.

This chain joins TRBV5-6 and TRBJ2-7; D could derive from TRBD1 or TRBD2 (5 bases each). CDR1 and CDR2 (germline): SGHDT, YYEEEE. The CDR3 extends over 17 amino acids. Trimming shortened V by 0 bases and J by 2 bases, and 18 bases separated the two germline ends. The CDR3 DNA is TGTGCCAGCAGCTTGGGGATTGGGCAGGGAGTCGCCTACGAGCAGTACTTC. Encoded protein: CASSLGIGQGVAYEQYF.

The chain couples TRBV5-3 to TRBJ1-2; D unresolved. TRBV5-3 is designated an ORF whose function remains uncertain. This CDR3 comprises 14 residues. Trimming took 4 bases from V and 0 from J, leaving 10 bases between them. In DNA form, the CDR3 reads TGTGCCAGAAGCGGTCTACAGACTAACTATGGCTACACCTTC. Its translation: CARSGLQTNYGYTF.

V is TRBV28 and J is TRBJ1-4; TRBD1 is a possible D gene (6 bases). CDR3 length equals 15 residues. V was cut by 6 bases and J by 8 bases, with 19 bases left in between. Germline V gene lookup returns CDR1 MDHEN and CDR2 SYDVKM. CDR3 nucleotides: TGTGCCAGCAGCTCTTGGACAGATCGGAGGGAAAAACTGTTTTTT. Amino acid sequence: CASSSWTDRREKLFF.

This chain links TRBV5-1 with TRBJ2-2; no reliable D call. This CDR3 is 13 amino acids long. V was cut by 2 bases and J by 7 bases, with 9 bases left in between. From germline, CDR1 is SGHRS and CDR2 YFSETQ. CDR3 in amino acids: CASSFSLVGELFF. The CDR3 nucleotides are TGCGCCAGCAGCTTTTCCTTAGTCGGGGAGCTGTTTTTT.

V is TRBV7-9 and J is TRBJ1-2, with D hard to call. Germline V gene lookup returns CDR1 SEHNR and CDR2 FQNEAQ (reference sequence). CDR3 size: 13 residues. Trimming cost V 1 base and J 4 bases, with 7 bases left between them. In DNA, the CDR3 is TGTGCCAGCAGCTTAGTACGCAGCTATGGCTACACCTTC. Translated, it gives CASSLVRSYGYTF.

Relative to its sample, this clone is medium-sized. This CDR3 is also generated by other DNA sequences in the sample. The chain has TRBV27 and TRBJ1-5; perhaps TRBD1 as D (5 bases). The V gene's germline CDR1 is MNHEY and CDR2 SMNVEV (reference sequence). This CDR3 is built from 15 residues. V lost 6 bases to trimming and J lost 1 base, with 13 bases between them. DNA of the CDR3: TGTGCCAGCAGGCGCGGACACCTAAGCAATCAGCCCCAGCATTTT. Translating gives CASRRGHLSNQPQHF.

The gene calls are TRBV18 and TRBJ2-2; a possible D gene is TRBD2 (5 bases). Per germline, CDR1 KGHSH and CDR2 LQKENI. V was shortened by 6 bases and J by 5 bases, with 10 bases between the two germline ends. This CDR3 comprises 13 residues. CDR3 nucleotides: TGTGCCAGCTCCGCGACTACAACCGGGGAGCTGTTTTTT. It translates to CASSATTTGELFF. Drawing the rest from reference TRBV18 and TRBJ2-2, the complete variable domain is NAGVMQNPRHLVRRRGQEARLRCSPMKGHSHVYWYRQLPEEGLKFMVYLQKENIIDESGMPKERFSAEFPKEGPSILRIQQVVRGDSAAYFCASSATTTGELFFGEGSRLTVL.

V is TRBV13 and J is TRBJ2-1; a weak D match, TRBD1 (6 bases). Germline V gene lookup returns CDR1 PRHDT and CDR2 FYEKMQ (reference sequence). The V end lost 0 bases, the J end lost 6 bases, and 6 bases lay between the germline ends. This CDR3 contains 13 residues. The CDR3 coding sequence is TGTGCCAGCAGCTTAGGAGGGGGCAATGAGCAGTTCTTC. It encodes CASSLGGGNEQFF.